This T cell receptor beta chain was retrieved from a study of OX40 agonist ivuxolimab in advanced cancers. Study background: Hepatocellular carcinoma, melanoma, renal cell or head and neck cancer affected the dose-escalation patients. Three patients got partial responses; one had hepatocellular carcinoma and two had cutaneous melanoma. Overall study results and limits: Fewer expanded clones were found on average in CD4+ than in CD8+ T cells.

Some clones are missing from TCRdb's copy, which holds only in-frame ones; the method was immunoSEQ multiplex PCR. The data show under 80,000 clones, 85% to 90% seen once. This clone was seen a few times. The antigen is unknown. From germline, CDR1 is MDHEN and CDR2 SYDVKM. The CDR3 is 14 amino acids. V lost 3 bases and J lost 5, with 13 bases in between. The TCR was taken from an adult with an advanced solid tumor such as melanoma, head and neck, liver or kidney cancer. The rearrangement joins TRBV28 to TRBJ1-2; D perhaps matches TRBD1 (5 bases). This material consisted of CD4+ or CD8+ T cells sorted from blood, taken in a trial of the OX40 agonist ivuxolimab. The CDR3 is CASSLWGGGYGYTF. The CDR3 region has the DNA TGTGCCAGCAGTTTGTGGGGCGGAGGGTATGGCTACACCTTC.